This TCR beta chain stems from a study of OX40 agonist ivuxolimab in advanced cancers. Study details: Hepatocellular carcinoma, melanoma, renal cell or head and neck cancer affected the dose-escalation patients. Regarding the study as a whole: Among the nonresponders, some also had low normalized T-cell clonal expansion. More expanded clones were seen, on average, in CD8+ T cells than in CD4+.

Losses at the gene ends were 3 bases for V and 5 bases for J; bases not matched to a gene: 10. Germline assignment: CDR1 SGHTA and CDR2 FQGNSA. The CDR3 consists of 16 residues. In regard to this clone: Its antigen remains unidentified.

Assay: immunoSEQ multiplex PCR; the TCRdb copy retains only in-frame clones and omits some. Of 55,000 to 90,000 clones in the sample, 80% to 90% are singletons; the top ten hold approximately 0.86%. The sequences come from CD4+ or CD8+ T cells sorted from blood, collected in a trial of the OX40 agonist ivuxolimab. The receptor was derived from an adult with an advanced solid tumor such as melanoma, head and neck, liver or kidney cancer. J is TRBJ2-5 and V is TRBV7-2, with 9 bases matching TRBD2. CDR3 protein: CASSFQAGGPGETQYF. Here the CDR3 DNA reads TGTGCCAGCAGCTTTCAGGCGGGAGGGCCGGGGGAGACCCAGTACTTC.